This entry lists 19 T cell receptor beta chains sequenced from one sample in a study of T cells after yellow fever vaccination. TCRdb re-called the 5' RACE reads with MiXCR, one entry per CDR3 protein. The profile covers some 670,000 distinct CDR3 sequences, with around 12% appearing a single time and just under 15% taken by the ten largest. Specimen: PBMCs, collected on the day of the yellow fever booster vaccination. The receptors come from a man aged 25-40 years who received the YFV17D yellow fever vaccine.

This chain joins TRBV12-3 or TRBV12-4 and TRBJ2-3; D possibly uses TRBD1 or TRBD2 (6 bases each). V gave up 4 bases and J gave up 1 base, with 15 bases separating them. This CDR3 contains 16 residues. The CDR3 DNA is TGTGCCAGCAGTTCTAGGGGGGTTTCGGGCACAGATACGCAGTATTTT. Protein sequence: CASSSRGVSGTDTQYF.

The V gene is TRBV6-2 or TRBV6-3, the J gene TRBJ2-1, with D possibly TRBD1 on 6 matching bases. Looked up from germline, CDR1 is MNHEY and CDR2 is SVGEGT. The CDR3 runs 14 residues. Trimming cost V 6 bases and J 3 bases, with 12 bases left between them. The CDR3 sequence is CASRRRTDYNEQFF. In nucleotides, the CDR3 is TGTGCCAGCAGACGCCGGACAGACTACAATGAGCAGTTCTTC.

V gene TRBV18 combines with J gene TRBJ2-7; D unclear. The CDR3 sequence is 15 residues long. V was shortened by 0 bases and J by 2 bases, with 11 bases between the two germline ends. Germline V gene data show CDR1 as KGHSH and CDR2 as LQKENI. CDR3 bases: TGTGCCAGCTCACCACCGTCGGCCGGCCCCTACGAGCAGTACTTC. Amino acids: CASSPPSAGPYEQYF.

This clonotype has only a few counts. This chain connects TRBV20-1 to TRBJ2-1; D might be TRBD2 (6 bases). The V and J ends lost 4 bases and 8 bases respectively, with 21 bases between them. This CDR3 has 15 amino acids. The germline V gene encodes CDR1 DFQATT and CDR2 SNEGSKA (reference sequence). CDR3 DNA sequence: TGCAGTGCTACCTCCCTCCGTGGGGGGTTTCATGAGCAGTTCTTC. Its protein is CSATSLRGGFHEQFF.

The chain recombines TRBV12-3 or TRBV12-4 with TRBJ1-1; the D gene is possibly TRBD1 (5 bases). Trimming removed 5 bases at V and 8 bases at J, with 9 bases between. The CDR3 contains 11 residues. CDR3 bases: TGTGCCAGCAGTCGACAGCGGGAAGCTTTCTTT. Translated, it gives CASSRQREAFF.

The chain is built from TRBV28 and TRBJ2-5, with D maybe TRBD2 (5 bases). There are 17 residues in the CDR3. Between the trimmed V and J ends, which lost 4 bases and 3 bases, there was a span of 21 bases. CDR1 is MDHEN, CDR2 SYDVKM, per germline. CDR3 residues: CASSSSLGVSGKETQYF. Here the CDR3 DNA reads TGTGCCAGCAGTTCCTCTCTTGGTGTGAGCGGAAAAGAGACCCAGTACTTC.

The rearrangement uses TRBV27 and TRBJ2-3; D remains ambiguous. Germline CDR1 reads MNHEY; CDR2 reads SMNVEV (reference sequence). CDR3 size: 14 residues. V was pared by 8 bases and J by 6 bases, with 18 bases between. For the CDR3, the DNA is TGTGCCAGCTGTCCCCTTCCCTTATCCGATACGCAGTATTTT. Its protein product is CASCPLPLSDTQYF.

The chain combines TRBV7-2 with TRBJ2-3; TRBD2 might be the D (6 bases). This CDR3 is 14 amino acids long. Germline V gene sequence: CDR1 SGHTA, CDR2 FQGNSA. V was clipped by 6 bases and J by 5 bases, with 15 bases between them. As DNA, the CDR3 is TGTGCCAGCAGACCCATGCTAGCGAGAGATACGCAGTATTTT. This gives the protein CASRPMLARDTQYF.

In this sample, this clonotype turned up a few times. The rearrangement joins TRBV20-1 to TRBJ2-2, with 8 bases fitting TRBD2. Germline values: CDR1 DFQATT, CDR2 SNEGSKA (reference sequence). V trimming: 5 bases; J trimming: 6 bases; junction bases outside the gene matches: 11. The CDR3 runs 15 residues. The DNA of the CDR3 is TGCAGTGCTCTCTCCCCTGGAGCGGGAGCCGGGGAGCTGTTTTTT. Residues: CSALSPGAGAGELFF.

This clonotype was picked up a small number of times. The V gene is TRBV20-1, the J gene TRBJ2-2; TRBD1 matches 10 bases. Germline-derived CDR1 and CDR2 are DFQATT and SNEGSKA (reference sequence). CDR3 length: 15 residues. V dropped 1 base and J dropped 5; count of bases not matched to a gene: 4. This chain's CDR3 is CSARGWTGGTGELFF. The CDR3 coding sequence is TGCAGTGCTAGAGGCTGGACAGGGGGAACCGGGGAGCTGTTTTTT.

This clonotype was detected many times. V usage is TRBV5-1 and J usage is TRBJ2-7; perhaps TRBD1 as D (6 bases). The CDR3 runs to 15 residues. CDR1 SGHRS and CDR2 YFSETQ come from the germline V gene. V lost 4 bases to trimming and J lost 6 bases, with 20 bases between them. CDR3 amino acids: CASSLRRGGSVEQYF. DNA for the CDR3: TGCGCCAGCAGCCTCCGCAGGGGTGGAAGCGTCGAGCAGTACTTC.

CDR3 sequence: CASSFRDRRIYGYTF. CDR3 coding DNA: TGTGCCAGCAGTTTCCGGGACAGAAGAATCTATGGCTACACCTTC. This chain connects TRBV28 to TRBJ1-2, with 7 nucleotides matching TRBD1. With V trimmed by 3 bases and J by 4 bases, 8 bases remained unmatched. The CDR3 covers 15 residues. The germline V gene encodes CDR1 MDHEN and CDR2 SYDVKM.

This clonotype was observed at least ten times. This chain joins TRBV3-1 and TRBJ2-1; D uncertain. Trimming removed 1 base at V and 7 bases at J, with 8 bases between. In germline, CDR1 is LGHDT, CDR2 YNNKEL (reference sequence). The CDR3 is 13 amino acids. The CDR3 sequence: CASSQGVGNEQFF. Here the CDR3 DNA reads TGTGCCAGCAGCCAAGGGGTCGGTAATGAGCAGTTCTTC.

The rearrangement joins TRBV5-1 to TRBJ2-5, with 14 bases matching TRBD2. The CDR3 covers 16 residues. Looked up from germline, CDR1 is SGHRS and CDR2 is YFSETQ. V gave up 4 bases and J gave up 5 bases; unmatched junction bases: 7. The CDR3 reads CASSEGLAGVYETQYF. As DNA, the CDR3 is TGCGCCAGCAGCGAGGGACTAGCGGGAGTTTATGAGACCCAGTACTTC.

This clonotype appeared a few times. The J gene is TRBJ2-1, the V gene TRBV20-1; weak D call: TRBD2 (6 bases). The CDR3 covers 15 residues. V lost 5 bases, J lost 2 bases, and 16 bases lay in between. Looked up from germline, CDR1 is DFQATT and CDR2 is SNEGSKA (reference sequence). Written as DNA, the CDR3 is TGCAGTGCTTTCAACCCCGGGAGAACCTACAATGAGCAGTTCTTC. Amino acids: CSAFNPGRTYNEQFF.

The V gene is TRBV19, the J gene TRBJ2-1; the match to TRBD2 covers 7 bases. With 1 base clipped from V and 1 base from J, the junction kept 4 bases outside the gene matches. The CDR3 totals 16 residues. Germline V gene data show CDR1 as LNHDA and CDR2 as SQIVND (reference sequence). Here the CDR3 DNA reads TGTGCCAGTAGTATAGTTCCTAGCGGATCCTACAATGAGCAGTTCTTC. Protein sequence: CASSIVPSGSYNEQFF.

The V and J genes are TRBV27 and TRBJ1-5; 9 bases are a match to TRBD1. The CDR3 is 14 amino acids. V was pared by 6 bases and J by 2 bases, with 2 bases of the junction left unmatched. Germline V gene sequence: CDR1 MNHEY, CDR2 SMNVEV (reference sequence). Here the CDR3 DNA reads TGTGCCAGCAGCAGGGACAGGGGCAATCAGCCCCAGCATTTT. Its translation: CASSRDRGNQPQHF.

The chain joins TRBV20-1 to TRBJ2-3; no definite D call. The germline gives CDR1 DFQATT, CDR2 SNEGSKA (reference sequence). The ends were cut back, 3 bases at V and 4 bases at J, with 8 bases in the middle. The CDR3 contains 12 residues. CDR3 sequence reads: CSASRISDTQYF. CDR3 DNA sequence: TGCAGTGCTAGCCGAATATCAGATACGCAGTATTTT.

The sample holds many counts of this clonotype. For the CDR3, the DNA is TGTGCCAGCAGTTCTAGCGCCGACAAAAACATTCAGTACTTC. This sequence encodes CASSSSADKNIQYF. The chain links TRBV6-2 or TRBV6-3 to TRBJ2-4, with a tentative D call TRBD2 (6 bases). Germline CDR1 and CDR2: MNHEY and SVGEGT. Trimming shortened V by 4 bases and J by 3 bases, and 10 bases separated the two germline ends. This CDR3 region has 14 residues.